This T cell receptor (beta chain) came from a study of cytotoxic CD8 clonotypes in ibrutinib-treated CLL. Germline loops: CDR1 SGHTS, CDR2 YDEGEE. Trimming took off 4 bases at V and 6 bases at J, with 8 bases between the two ends. The CDR3 has 11 residues. Measured with immunoSEQ multiplex PCR; TCRdb has only the in-frame clones, and not every one. The table has roughly 54,000 clones, roughly three fifths seen once. J is TRBJ2-7 and V is TRBV5-8; unclear D gene. This TCR came from a human donor with chronic lymphocytic leukemia. This material consisted of PBMCs, taken after 24 months of ibrutinib treatment. CDR3: CASSPLTEQYF. CDR3 coding DNA: TGTGCCAGCAGCCCCCTTACCGAGCAGTACTTC.